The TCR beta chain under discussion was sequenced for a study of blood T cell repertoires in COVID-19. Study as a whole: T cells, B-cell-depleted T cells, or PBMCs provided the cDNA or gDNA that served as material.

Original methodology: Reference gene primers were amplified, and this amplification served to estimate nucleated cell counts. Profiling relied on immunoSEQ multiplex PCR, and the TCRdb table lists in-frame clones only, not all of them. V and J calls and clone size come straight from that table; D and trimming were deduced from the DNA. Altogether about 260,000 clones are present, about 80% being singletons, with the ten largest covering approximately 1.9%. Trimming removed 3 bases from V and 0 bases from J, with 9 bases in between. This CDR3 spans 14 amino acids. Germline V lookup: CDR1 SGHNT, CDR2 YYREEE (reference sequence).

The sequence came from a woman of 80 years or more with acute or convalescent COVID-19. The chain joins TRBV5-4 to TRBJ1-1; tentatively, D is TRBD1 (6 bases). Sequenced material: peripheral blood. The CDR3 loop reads CASSSDRLNTEAFF. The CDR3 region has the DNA TGTGCCAGCAGCTCCGACAGGTTGAACACTGAAGCTTTCTTT. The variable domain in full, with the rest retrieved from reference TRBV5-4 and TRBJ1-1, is ETGVTQSPTHLIKTRGQQVTLRCSSQSGHNTVSWYQQALGQGPQFIFQYYREEENGRGNFPPRFSGLQFPNYSSELNVNALELDDSALYLCASSSDRLNTEAFFGQGTRLTVV.